This T cell receptor beta chain was documented in a study of blood T cell repertoires in COVID-19. Trimming pared 1 base from V and 7 bases from J, leaving 16 bases between. This CDR3 spans 15 amino acids. Germline lookup yields CDR1 SEHNR and CDR2 FQNEAQ (reference sequence). The assay was immunoSEQ multiplex PCR, and TCRdb's table has in-frame clones only and misses some. The sample lists about 220,000 clones, 65% to 85% occurring once. The receptor was isolated from a human donor in a cohort sampled during active COVID-19. This chain joins TRBV7-9 and TRBJ1-1, with D tentatively TRBD1 (6 bases). The sequencing sample was made of peripheral blood. The CDR3 here is CASSLEGNRVGEAFF. The CDR3, as DNA: TGTGCCAGCAGCTTAGAAGGGAACAGGGTTGGTGAAGCTTTCTTT. Drawing the rest from reference TRBV7-9 and TRBJ1-1, the complete variable domain is DTGVSQNPRHKITKRGQNVTFRCDPISEHNRLYWYRQTLGQGPEFLTYFQNEAQLEKSRLLSDRFSAERPKGSFSTLEIQRTEQGDSAMYLCASSLEGNRVGEAFFGQGTRLTVV.